These T cell receptor beta chains were read from a single sample in a study of blood T cells in healthy people across ages. MiXCR was run by TCRdb on the 5' RACE reads, yielding one entry per CDR3 protein. The table records about 970,000 distinct CDR3 sequences, roughly 51% of them present only once. Input material: blood. These receptors were obtained from a woman aged 55-70 years in good health. Each CDR3 is given with its conserved first and last residue. A D gene is named only where the DNA matches it firmly. The size entry is marked missing in some rows and otherwise reads once, few, many or a size class.

j_call d_call v_call clone_size cdr3_nt cdr3_aa
TRBJ2-7 TRBD1 TRBV2 - TGTGCCAGCAGGGACAGGGACCTAACCTACGAGCAGTACTTC CASRDRDLTYEQYF
TRBJ1-6 TRBD1 TRBV6-2/TRBV6-3 few TGTGCCAGCAGATCCGGGACAGCTAATTCACCCCTCCACTTT CASRSGTANSPLHF
TRBJ2-1 - TRBV12-3/TRBV12-4 - TGTGCCAGCAGTTTAGCCCGAGGGGATGAGCAGTTCTTC CASSLARGDEQFF
TRBJ2-7 - TRBV7-9 - TGTGCCAGCAGCTTAGAAGCAGGGAGTACCTACGAGCAGTACTTC CASSLEAGSTYEQYF
TRBJ1-1 - TRBV14 - TGTGCCAGCAGCCAAGATGGCCCAAAAAGGGCTGAAGCTTTCTTT CASSQDGPKRAEAFF
TRBJ1-5 - TRBV20-1 - TGCAGTGCTAGAGATCGCGGACACCAATATAGCAATCAGCCCCAGCATTTT CSARDRGHQYSNQPQHF
TRBJ2-1 - TRBV18 once TGTGCCAGCTCACCAACGACTAAAGGTATCGATGAGCAGTTCTTC CASSPTTKGIDEQFF
TRBJ2-6 TRBD1 TRBV11-2 few TGTGCCAGCAGCCCATACAGGGGCCTTTCCTCTGGGGCCAACGTCCTGACTTTC CASSPYRGLSSGANVLTF
TRBJ2-4 TRBD1 TRBV7-9 - TGTACCAGCAGCTTTAAGAGGCAGGGGGACATTCAGTACTTC CTSSFKRQGDIQYF
TRBJ2-6 - TRBV18 few TGTGCCAGCTCGCCGGGCCGTCACTCTGGGGCCAACGTCCTGACTTTC CASSPGRHSGANVLTF
TRBJ2-3 - TRBV15 - TGTGCCACCAGCAGAAGACCCTACACAGATACGCAGTATTTT CATSRRPYTDTQYF
TRBJ2-5 TRBD1 TRBV7-2 - TGTGCCAGCAGCCCGCCGAGGACAGGGGGGACGGAGACCCAGTACTTC CASSPPRTGGTETQYF
TRBJ2-5 - TRBV6-1 few TGTGCCAGCAGTGAATCGGGTCTAGCCGCTGCCCTAGAGACCCAGTACTTC CASSESGLAAALETQYF
TRBJ1-4 - TRBV9 - TGTGCCAGCGGGAAAACAGGGAAGGATGAAAAACTGTTTTTT CASGKTGKDEKLFF
TRBJ2-3 - TRBV11-2 - TGTGCCAGCAGCCTAAGACCCGACACCCGCACAGATACGCAGTATTTT CASSLRPDTRTDTQYF
TRBJ1-1 - TRBV5-1 - TGCGCCAGCAGCAGGGAACCTACGATGAACACTGAAGCTTTCTTT CASSREPTMNTEAFF
TRBJ1-2 - TRBV4-2 - TGTGCCAGCAGCCATCCCAGCAACAACTATGGCTACACCTTC CASSHPSNNYGYTF
TRBJ1-2 TRBD1 TRBV19 - TGTGCCAGTAGTATTCCGTCCGGGGACAGGGTTCGCTATGGCTACACCTTC CASSIPSGDRVRYGYTF
TRBJ2-3 - TRBV7-2 - TGTGCCGCCGCCCCCCAGCGAGCAGATACGCAGTATTTT CAAAPQRADTQYF
TRBJ2-3 - TRBV7-3 many TGTGCCAGCAGCTTACAGGGCACAGATACGCAGTATTTT CASSLQGTDTQYF
TRBJ2-3 - TRBV4-3 many TGCGCCAGCAGCCAAGGGAGCGGAGGCACAGATACGCAGTATTTT CASSQGSGGTDTQYF
TRBJ2-3 - TRBV19 few TGTGCCAGCGCCGCGGACAGAGGGAGAGATACGCAGTATTTT CASAADRGRDTQYF
TRBJ1-1 TRBD1 TRBV11-2 - TGTGCCAGCAGGGAAGACAGGGGGACTATGAACACTGAAGCTTTCTTT CASREDRGTMNTEAFF
TRBJ2-1 - TRBV11-2 - TGTGCCAGCAGCTTAGATCGAGGCGGGGCAGGGGAGCAGTTCTTC CASSLDRGGAGEQFF
TRBJ1-1 - TRBV4-1 - TGCGCCTGCAGCCGAGTCGGGACTGAAGCTTTCTTT CACSRVGTEAFF
TRBJ2-5 - TRBV6-2/TRBV6-3 - TGTGCCAGCAGTTACTCGGCCGGGAGCAGGGAGACCCAGTACTTC CASSYSAGSRETQYF
TRBJ1-1 - TRBV29-1 - TGCAGCGGCCAACACACTGAAGCTTTCTTT CSGQHTEAFF
TRBJ2-3 TRBD1 TRBV28 - TGTGCCAGCAGTTTAGGGACAGGGGGCGAGGATACGCAGTATTTT CASSLGTGGEDTQYF
TRBJ2-7 - TRBV12-3/TRBV12-4 few TGTGCCAGCAGGCAACCCCCCTACGAGCAGTACTTC CASRQPPYEQYF
TRBJ2-3 TRBD2 TRBV5-6 - TGTGCCAGCAGCCCTAGCGGGAACCCTCCCAGCACAGATACGCAGTATTTT CASSPSGNPPSTDTQYF
TRBJ2-1 TRBD2 TRBV27 - TGTGCCAGCGGATTGGGGACTAGCGGTTACAATGAGCAGTTCTTC CASGLGTSGYNEQFF
TRBJ1-5 - TRBV4-1 - TGCGCCAGCAGCCAAGGCAGGGCAACCCGACCCTATCAGCCCCAGCATTTT CASSQGRATRPYQPQHF
TRBJ2-7 - TRBV7-9 few TGTGCCAGCAGCTTAGTACATTGGGACGAGCAGTACTTC CASSLVHWDEQYF
TRBJ1-5 - TRBV12-3/TRBV12-4 - TGTGCCAGCAGCCGCAGGGAGTTGAGGGATCAGCCCCAGCATTTT CASSRRELRDQPQHF
TRBJ2-3 TRBD2 TRBV6-5 - TGTGCCAGCAGTTTTATGACTAGCGGGACGACAGATACGCAGTATTTT CASSFMTSGTTDTQYF
TRBJ2-1 - TRBV2 - TGTGCCAGCAGTGATTTGGCGCGTAGGCAGTTCTTC CASSDLARRQFF
TRBJ2-1 - TRBV7-9 few TGTGCCAGCAATCGGGACGGCTCCTACAATGAGCAGTTCTTC CASNRDGSYNEQFF
TRBJ2-7 TRBD2 TRBV10-3 few TGTGCCATCAGTAAGGGACTAACGAGCGAGCAGTACTTC CAISKGLTSEQYF
TRBJ2-7 - TRBV7-6 many TGTGCCAGCAGCTACGGGACTTACTACGAGCAGTACTTC CASSYGTYYEQYF
TRBJ2-6 - TRBV6-5 once TGTGCCACGAGACAGGAATCCTCTGGGGCCAACGTCCTGACTTTC CATRQESSGANVLTF
TRBJ2-3 - TRBV6-5 - TGTGCCAGCAGTTACGGTGGGACACGACTTGGTGATACGCAGTATTTT CASSYGGTRLGDTQYF
TRBJ2-1 TRBD2 TRBV6-2/TRBV6-3 - TGTGCCAGCAGTGGCCGGGGAGCGGGAGCTAGGGATGAGCAGTTCTTC CASSGRGAGARDEQFF
TRBJ2-7 - TRBV27 - TGTGCCAGCAGTAGCTCCGGGACAAAATCCTACGAGCAGTACTTC CASSSSGTKSYEQYF
TRBJ2-6 - TRBV12-3/TRBV12-4 few TGTGCCAGCAATAAGGGTCCCGGGGCCAACGTCCTGACTTTC CASNKGPGANVLTF
TRBJ2-7 TRBD2 TRBV3-1 - TGTGCCAGCAGAGACGGGGGGCTAGCGGGATCCCACGAGCAGTACTTC CASRDGGLAGSHEQYF
TRBJ2-5 TRBD2 TRBV20-1 - TGCAGTGCCCTCGTTACTAGCGCGTCGGATGAGCAGTACTTC CSALVTSASDEQYF
TRBJ2-2 TRBD1 TRBV6-2/TRBV6-3 - TGTGCCAGCAGCCGGACAGGGGCACCTACCGGGGAGCTGTTTTTT CASSRTGAPTGELFF
TRBJ2-5 - TRBV7-9 - TGTGCCAGCAGCCTACCCCCTCCCAGCAGGAAGTACTTC CASSLPPPSRKYF
TRBJ2-7 - TRBV11-2 few TGTGCCAGCAGCTTAGTTCCGGCCGGGATCTACGAGCAGTACTTC CASSLVPAGIYEQYF
TRBJ2-3 - TRBV2 - TGTGCCAGCAGTGAGGATCGGTCCACAGATACGCAGTATTTT CASSEDRSTDTQYF
TRBJ2-7 - TRBV5-5 few TGTGCCAGCAGCTCAGGACCCGTCTACGAGCAGTACTTC CASSSGPVYEQYF
TRBJ1-6 - TRBV21-1 few TGTGCCAGCAGCAAAGAGGGGGTCGATTCACCCCTCCACTTT CASSKEGVDSPLHF
TRBJ2-1 - TRBV25-1 - TGTGCCAGTAGTGAGCCAGGGTACAATGAGCAGTTCTTC CASSEPGYNEQFF
TRBJ2-3 - TRBV21-1 - TGTGCCAGCAGCAAATGGGGAATGGTTAGGACTAGCGGGACAAGGATAGATACGCAGTATTTT CASSKWGMVRTSGTRIDTQYF
TRBJ2-1 TRBD2 TRBV7-2 - TGTGCCAGCAGCCCACGACTAGCGGGAGTAACCTACAATGAGCAGTTCTTC CASSPRLAGVTYNEQFF
TRBJ1-2 TRBD1 TRBV4-1 - TGCGCCAGCAGCTTCCCCGGGACAGGGGATGGCTACACCTTC CASSFPGTGDGYTF
TRBJ2-2 - TRBV28 - TGTGCCAGCACTGAACCGGGACGGTTCGGGGAGCTGTTTTTT CASTEPGRFGELFF